The 2 T cell receptor beta chains below were found in one sample sequenced in a study of cytomegalovirus exposure and HLA in healthy donors. PCR was performed using 60 Vbeta and 13 Jbeta primers. Libraries were prepared by immunoSEQ multiplex PCR; TCRdb keeps only in-frame clonotypes and omits some of them. Of about 120,000 clones in the sample, 60% to 85% are singletons; the top ten hold less than 3%. Material for sequencing was PBMCs. The receptors derive from a woman between 35 and 50 years old in good health and CMV-seropositive.

The genes are TRBV5-6 and TRBJ2-7, with a tentative D call TRBD1 (5 bases). V was pared by 5 bases and J by 1 base, with 16 bases between. The CDR3 has 15 residues. Germline values: CDR1 SGHDT, CDR2 YYEEEE. DNA of the CDR3: TGTGCCAGCAGTCAGGGCCAAGTAAGTTCCTACGAGCAGTACTTC. Translation gives CASSQGQVSSYEQYF.

V and J are TRBV19 and TRBJ1-1; D gene unclear. V lost 8 bases and J 1 base, leaving 17 bases between the germline ends. Germline assignment: CDR1 LNHDA and CDR2 SQIVND (reference sequence). The CDR3 runs 15 residues. In nucleotides, the CDR3 is TGTGCCAGTGCCAATTTCCTCTCAGGGAACACTGAAGCTTTCTTT. Translating gives CASANFLSGNTEAFF.